These 26 T cell receptor beta chains were sequenced from one sample in a study of response to subunit inactivated influenza vaccine. TCRdb re-called the RT-PCR reads with MiXCR, one entry per CDR3 protein. This table holds around 710,000 distinct CDR3 sequences, around 13% found once. Sequencing was performed on PBMCs from blood, taken roughly 15 days before vaccination. These receptors were taken from a man aged 50 to 60 who received an inactivated influenza vaccine.

This clonotype has ten or more counts. DNA of the CDR3: TGTGCCAGCAGTTACTCGACTGGGCCACCCCAATATTCAAGAGAGACCCAGTACTTC. Its protein product is CASSYSTGPPQYSRETQYF. The chain uses TRBV6-2 or TRBV6-3 and TRBJ2-5, with unresolved D. This CDR3 is 19 amino acids long. Germline V gene lookup returns CDR1 MNHEY and CDR2 SVGEGT. The V gene lost 0 bases and the J gene lost 4 bases, with 24 bases spanning the gap.

The V gene is TRBV6-1, the J gene TRBJ2-2; TRBD1 is a possible D gene (6 bases). From germline, CDR1 is MNHNS and CDR2 SASEGT. The CDR3 has 16 residues. Trimming shortened V by 5 bases and J by 6 bases, and 19 bases separated the two germline ends. The chain's CDR3 is CASSPLRGSVAGELFF. CDR3 nucleotides: TGTGCCAGCAGTCCCCTCAGGGGAAGTGTGGCCGGGGAGCTGTTTTTT.

This clonotype was observed a few times. The gene calls are TRBV18 and TRBJ1-1; possibly TRBD1 for D (6 bases). V lost 6 bases and J 6 bases, leaving 14 bases between the germline ends. Germline CDR1 KGHSH, CDR2 LQKENI. The CDR3 runs to 13 residues. The CDR3 loop reads CASSPNRVAEAFF. As DNA, the CDR3 is TGTGCCAGCTCGCCCAACAGGGTAGCTGAAGCTTTCTTT.

The chain carries TRBV28 and TRBJ2-7, with a possible D match to TRBD2 (6 bases). Deletions cut 8 bases from V and 2 bases from J, with 10 bases between. CDR1 is MDHEN, CDR2 SYDVKM, per germline. The CDR3 spans 12 residues. CDR3 sequence: CASGRTPYEQYF. CDR3 nucleotide sequence: TGTGCCAGCGGGAGGACCCCCTACGAGCAGTACTTC.

This clonotype appeared many times. At one of its ends the junction is not consistent with the germline gene, which may arise from a read error. The gene calls are TRBV5-1 and TRBJ2-2; D not resolved. Germline V gene data show CDR1 as SGHRS and CDR2 as YFSETQ. CDR3 length: 15 residues. The CDR3 DNA follows: TGCGCCAGCAGCTTGGGCCCTACTCAAACCGAGGAGCTGTTTTTT. The encoded protein is CASSLGPTQTEELFF. The full variable domain, rest sourced from reference TRBV5-1 and TRBJ2-2, is KAGVTQTPRYLIKTRGQQVTLSCSPISGHRSVSWYQQTPGQGLQFLFEYFSETQRNKGNFPGRFSGRQFSNSRSEMNVSTLELGDSALYLCASSLGPTQTEELFFGEGSRLTVL.

This clonotype was detected many times. The chain couples TRBV7-2 to TRBJ1-5; no definite D call. CDR1 SGHTA and CDR2 FQGNSA come from the germline V gene. V lost 1 base and J lost 6, with 10 bases in between. CDR3 length: 14 residues. The CDR3 is CASSLVPSPQPQHF. The CDR3, as DNA: TGTGCCAGCAGCTTAGTTCCCTCGCCTCAGCCCCAGCATTTT.

In its sample, this clonotype was seen once. The rearrangement joins TRBV5-5 to TRBJ2-2, with unresolved D. This CDR3 has 16 residues. The germline gives CDR1 SGHKS, CDR2 YYEKEE (reference sequence). V was shortened by 0 bases and J by 5 bases, with 14 bases between the two germline ends. In nucleotides, the CDR3 is TGTGCCAGCAGCTTGGCTTTGGCTTCAACAACCGGGGAGCTGTTTTTT. Protein: CASSLALASTTGELFF.

As for this clonotype: A much more abundant neighbour one base away suggests this may be a read error. V and J are TRBV24-1 and TRBJ2-1, with 11 positions matching TRBD2. The CDR3 consists of 16 residues. Per the germline V gene, CDR1 is KGHDR and CDR2 is SFDVKD. Here the CDR3 reads CAISDLRLAGIGEQFF. CDR3 in DNA: TGTGCCATCAGTGATCTCCGACTAGCGGGAATAGGTGAGCAGTTCTTC.

A single count supports this clonotype. J is TRBJ2-7 and V is TRBV5-4; D ambiguous. Looked up from germline, CDR1 is SGHNT and CDR2 is YYREEE (reference sequence). The ends were cut back, 8 bases at V and 5 bases at J, with 14 bases in the middle. The CDR3 loop spans 12 amino acids. CDR3 nucleotide sequence: TGTGCCAGGGGCTTTGGGCACGACGAGCAGTACTTC. Protein product: CARGFGHDEQYF.

This clonotype was observed at least ten times. The V call is TRBV27, the J call TRBJ2-1; D is ambiguous. The V end lost 2 bases, the J end lost 0 bases, and 11 bases lay between the germline ends. The CDR3 is made up of 16 amino acids. Germline CDR1 is MNHEY and CDR2 is SMNVEV (reference sequence). The CDR3 DNA reads as TGTGCCAGCAGTTTAAATAGCCCCAGCTCCTACAATGAGCAGTTCTTC. It codes for CASSLNSPSSYNEQFF.

Many counts were recorded for this clonotype. V and J are TRBV20-1 and TRBJ2-1, with unresolved D. V dropped 3 bases and J dropped 5 bases, with 5 bases sitting between them. Looked up from germline, CDR1 is DFQATT and CDR2 is SNEGSKA (reference sequence). The CDR3 totals 11 residues. The CDR3 reads CSARGDNEQFF. CDR3 coding DNA: TGCAGTGCTAGGGGCGACAATGAGCAGTTCTTC.

The rearrangement joins TRBV27 to TRBJ2-1; D is possibly TRBD1 (5 bases). There are 19 residues in the CDR3. The V end lost 5 bases, the J end lost 2 bases, and 25 bases lay between the germline ends. Looked up from germline, CDR1 is MNHEY and CDR2 is SMNVEV (reference sequence). CDR3 sequence: CASSPQVGLGWGTYNEQFF. CDR3 in DNA: TGTGCCAGCAGTCCCCAGGTCGGGCTGGGGTGGGGCACCTACAATGAGCAGTTCTTC.

This clonotype appeared many times. V usage is TRBV12-3 or TRBV12-4 and J usage is TRBJ1-1; no clear D. Trimming left V 7 bases short and J 0 bases short, with 12 bases between. The CDR3 runs to 14 residues. CDR3 sequence: CASTLGGMNTEAFF. CDR3 coding DNA: TGTGCCAGCACCCTCGGAGGAATGAACACTGAAGCTTTCTTT.

V and J are TRBV6-5 and TRBJ1-5; weak D call: TRBD1 (6 bases). V was clipped by 2 bases and J by 2 bases, with 16 bases between them. Per germline, CDR1 MNHEY and CDR2 SVGAGI. This CDR3 contains 17 residues. The CDR3 sequence is CASSYGRGRVGNQPQHF. The CDR3 nucleotides are TGTGCCAGCAGTTACGGCAGGGGAAGGGTAGGCAATCAGCCCCAGCATTTT.

The CDR3 DNA follows: TGCGCCAGCAGCTTGGAAAGGGGGCTCAACGAGCAGTACTTC. Amino acid sequence: CASSLERGLNEQYF. The V call is TRBV5-1, the J call TRBJ2-7; 7 bases match TRBD1. J lost 5 bases, V lost 0 bases, and 5 bases had no gene match. This CDR3 contains 14 residues. Germline V gene data show CDR1 as SGHRS and CDR2 as YFSETQ.

This clonotype appeared a few times. The CDR3 sequence: CATSSDGSPHEQYF. The CDR3 DNA reads TGTGCCACCAGCAGCGACGGGAGCCCCCACGAGCAGTACTTC. This chain links TRBV15 with TRBJ2-7, with D tentatively TRBD2 (6 bases). With 3 bases removed from V and 5 bases from J, the gap between germline ends came to 14 bases. The CDR3 length is 14 residues. Germline V CDR1 and CDR2: LNHNV, YYDKDF (reference sequence).

Points on this clonotype: This CDR3 fails to terminate in the conserved phenylalanine or tryptophan, so it likely reflects a read error. No DNA is shown, since the ends of the CDR3 on it are uncertain; the CDR3 is the one TCRdb lists. The CDR3 here is CASSSRGRRWI. The chain joins TRBV6-2 or TRBV6-3 to TRBJ2-7; the table's D call, TRBD1, was not checked against the DNA. The germline V gene has CDR1 MNHEY and CDR2 SVGEGT. The CDR3 spans 11 amino acids, including both terminal residues.

CDR3 DNA: TGTGCCAGCAGCGTAGAACAGGGGGCTGGGGCCGGGGAGCTGTTTTTT. This codes for CASSVEQGAGAGELFF. The chain links TRBV9 to TRBJ2-2; 9 bases map to TRBD1. The germline gives CDR1 SGDLS, CDR2 YYNGEE. With 0 bases clipped from V and 6 bases from J, the junction kept 6 bases outside the gene matches. This CDR3 is 16 amino acids long. Filled out from reference TRBV9 and TRBJ2-2, the complete variable domain reads DSGVTQTPKHLITATGQRVTLRCSPRSGDLSVYWYQQSLDQGLQFLIQYYNGEERAKGNILERFSAQQFPDLHSELNLSSLELGDSALYFCASSVEQGAGAGELFFGEGSRLTVL.

This sequence joins TRBV7-8 and TRBJ1-4; no firm D call. The ends were cut back, 1 base at V and 6 bases at J, with 6 bases in the middle. The CDR3 has 13 residues. CDR1 is SGHVS, CDR2 FQNEAQ, per germline. The CDR3 loop reads CASSLESYEKLFF. The CDR3 DNA reads as TGTGCCAGCAGCTTAGAAAGTTATGAAAAACTGTTTTTT.

The sample holds many counts of this clonotype. The V call is TRBV7-9, the J call TRBJ2-1; D not certain. The CDR3 covers 16 residues. The V end lost 3 bases, the J end lost 1 base, and 13 bases lay between the germline ends. The germline CDR1 and CDR2 sequences are SEHNR and FQNEAQ (reference sequence). The CDR3 sequence: CASSFFRGPSYNEQFF. CDR3 in DNA: TGTGCCAGCAGCTTCTTCCGCGGTCCTTCCTACAATGAGCAGTTCTTC.

The genes are TRBV12-3 or TRBV12-4 and TRBJ2-3; 8 bases fit TRBD2. The V gene end was trimmed by 10 bases and the J gene end by 6 bases; junction bases not matched to a gene: 12. The CDR3 has 14 residues. The CDR3 loop is CATVPAGGSDTQYF. Written as DNA, the CDR3 is TGTGCCACCGTCCCCGCGGGGGGCTCGGATACGCAGTATTTT.

J is TRBJ2-7 and V is TRBV23-1, with 10 bases that match TRBD2. TRBV23-1 is marked as an open reading frame, function uncertain. The CDR3 length is 17 residues. The trim removed 0 bases at V and 5 bases at J, leaving 10 bases unmatched. The CDR3 nucleotides read TGCGCCAGCAGTCAATCGGGTGAGCGGGAGGGCCCCCACGAGCAGTACTTC. This codes for CASSQSGEREGPHEQYF.

The sample holds a few counts of this clonotype. The rearrangement uses TRBV2 and TRBJ1-5; D possibly corresponds to TRBD1 (5 bases). The CDR3 runs to 14 residues. Germline CDR1 and CDR2: SNHLY and FYNNEI. The V and J ends lost 5 bases and 7 bases respectively, with 15 bases between them. CDR3 protein: CASSSTGTTQPQHF. The CDR3 DNA reads TGTGCCAGCAGTTCGACCGGGACGACCCAGCCCCAGCATTTT.

This clonotype was picked up a small number of times. The J gene is TRBJ2-1, the V gene TRBV4-1; D unclear. CDR1 and CDR2 (germline): MGHRA, YSYEKL. This CDR3 has 13 amino acids. V shed 1 base and J shed 3 bases, with 4 bases lying between them. The CDR3 is CASSQGNYNEQFF. The CDR3, as DNA: TGCGCCAGCAGCCAAGGTAACTACAATGAGCAGTTCTTC.

The chain employs TRBV7-9 and TRBJ2-7; no reliable D call. From germline, CDR1 is SEHNR and CDR2 FQNEAQ (reference sequence). V dropped 5 bases and J dropped 3 bases, with 11 bases sitting between them. The CDR3 runs 13 residues. The CDR3: CASSDGRYYEQYF. CDR3 DNA sequence: TGTGCCAGCAGCGATGGACGGTACTACGAGCAGTACTTC.

The table lists this clonotype with many counts. This chain joins TRBV5-1 and TRBJ2-7; D possibly corresponds to TRBD1 (6 bases). The CDR3 is 14 amino acids. V was pared by 0 bases and J by 4 bases, with 11 bases between. Germline values: CDR1 SGHRS, CDR2 YFSETQ. This CDR3 reads CASSLADRRYEQYF. The CDR3 nucleotides are TGCGCCAGCAGCTTGGCTGACAGGAGATACGAGCAGTACTTC.